Shown below are 15 T cell receptor beta chains from a single sample sequenced in a study of cytomegalovirus exposure and HLA in healthy donors. Primers: 60 Vbeta forward and 13 Jbeta reverse. Sequencing was performed with immunoSEQ multiplex PCR; in TCRdb, only in-frame clones are kept and a portion is missing. The sample includes approximately 170,000 clones, 81% of them seen just once. The material sequenced was PBMCs. Every receptor here comes from a man over 45 in good health and CMV-seropositive.

The chain links TRBV10-3 to TRBJ1-6; 9 positions match TRBD1. The trim removed 6 bases at V and 9 bases at J, leaving 9 bases unmatched. The CDR3 sequence is 15 residues long. Germline loops: CDR1 ENHRY, CDR2 SYGVKD. The CDR3, as DNA: TGTGCCATCAGCGTAACGGGACAGGGTGGTTCACCCCTCCACTTT. Its protein product is CAISVTGQGGSPLHF.

The chain uses TRBV5-1 and TRBJ2-1; 12 bases are a match to TRBD1. The V segment lost 4 bases and the J segment 5 bases; nucleotides outside the gene matches: 4. Germline CDR1 reads SGHRS; CDR2 reads YFSETQ. The CDR3 has 15 residues. The chain's CDR3 is CASSPGQGANNEQFF. CDR3 bases: TGCGCCAGCAGCCCGGGACAGGGGGCGAACAATGAGCAGTTCTTC.

The chain uses TRBV28 and TRBJ1-5, with 7 bases identical to TRBD1. This CDR3 spans 14 amino acids. Germline CDR1 and CDR2: MDHEN and SYDVKM. Trimming took 6 bases from V and 6 from J; bases not matched to a gene: 8. CDR3 DNA sequence: TGTGCCAGCAGCGCCCGGGACAGCTTTCAGCCCCAGCATTTT. This codes for CASSARDSFQPQHF.

The table lists this clone with a few counts. V is TRBV15 and J is TRBJ1-1, with unresolved D. With 0 bases removed from V and 2 bases from J, the gap between germline ends came to 7 bases. In germline, CDR1 is LNHNV, CDR2 YYDKDF (reference sequence). CDR3 size: 14 residues. CDR3 bases: TGTGCCACCAGCAGAGATTTGAGAAACACTGAAGCTTTCTTT. Encoded protein: CATSRDLRNTEAFF.

This chain connects TRBV5-1 to TRBJ2-3, with TRBD2 matching over 7 bases. Germline loops: CDR1 SGHRS, CDR2 YFSETQ. The trim removed 7 bases at V and 1 base at J, leaving 6 bases unmatched. The CDR3 length is 14 residues. The CDR3 region is CASQRDPGTDTQYF. DNA for the CDR3: TGCGCCAGCCAGCGGGATCCCGGCACAGATACGCAGTATTTT.

This clone appeared a single time. The V call is TRBV7-9, the J call TRBJ2-7; 8 nucleotides agree with TRBD2. CDR3 size: 14 residues. The J segment lost 5 bases and the V segment lost 5 bases, leaving 8 bases of the junction unmatched. Germline lookup yields CDR1 SEHNR and CDR2 FQNEAQ (reference sequence). CDR3 coding DNA: TGTGCCAGCAGCCCACTAGCGGTACAAAACGAGCAGTACTTC. The encoded protein is CASSPLAVQNEQYF.

The chain recombines TRBV7-2 with TRBJ2-7, with TRBD2 identical over 9 bases. The CDR3 sequence is 13 residues long. V was pared by 8 bases and J by 4 bases, with 6 bases of the junction left unmatched. Germline V gene lookup returns CDR1 SGHTA and CDR2 FQGNSA. The CDR3 sequence: CASRGLADYEQYF. For the CDR3, the DNA is TGTGCCAGCCGGGGACTAGCAGATTACGAGCAGTACTTC. The full variable domain, its missing parts supplied by reference TRBV7-2 and TRBJ2-7, is GAGVSQSPSNKVTEKGKDVELRCDPISGHTALYWYRQSLGQGLEFLIYFQGNSAPDKSGLPSDRFSAERTGGSVSTLTIQRTQQEDSAVYLCASRGLADYEQYFGPGTRLTVT.

The chain joins TRBV19 to TRBJ2-2; 9 positions agree with TRBD2. CDR1 LNHDA and CDR2 SQIVND come from the germline V gene (reference sequence). This CDR3 is built from 19 residues. The V gene end was trimmed by 2 bases and the J gene end by 2 bases; junction bases not matched to a gene: 12. CDR3 loop: CASSIRGPASGENTGELFF. CDR3 nucleotides: TGTGCCAGTAGTATACGGGGGCCAGCTAGCGGGGAAAACACCGGGGAGCTGTTTTTT.

The V and J genes are TRBV28 and TRBJ2-7; D gene ambiguous. Per the germline V gene, CDR1 is MDHEN and CDR2 is SYDVKM. This CDR3 is 14 amino acids long. V was pared by 6 bases and J by 4 bases, with 16 bases between. CDR3 coding DNA: TGTGCCAGCAGCCCGCGTCCCCCCGCATACGAGCAGTACTTC. Amino acid sequence: CASSPRPPAYEQYF.

The chain carries TRBV4-1 and TRBJ1-2; TRBD1 matches 7 bases. V was pared by 3 bases and J by 8 bases, with 9 bases of the junction left unmatched. The CDR3 runs to 14 residues. Germline CDR1 and CDR2: MGHRA and YSYEKL. CDR3 amino acids: CASSQMTGIRGYTF. The CDR3 coding sequence is TGCGCCAGCAGCCAGATGACAGGGATTCGAGGCTACACCTTC.

The chain is built from TRBV27 and TRBJ2-3; the D gene is possibly TRBD2 (6 bases). Trimming left V 3 bases short and J 4 bases short, with 14 bases between. Germline CDR1 MNHEY, CDR2 SMNVEV (reference sequence). CDR3 length equals 15 residues. CDR3 residues: CASSFARERSDTQYF. CDR3 DNA sequence: TGTGCCAGCAGTTTTGCACGGGAGAGGTCAGATACGCAGTATTTT.

This chain links TRBV7-9 with TRBJ2-5, with D maybe TRBD2 (5 bases). Germline lookup yields CDR1 SEHNR and CDR2 FQNEAQ (reference sequence). The CDR3 extends over 12 amino acids. V was pared by 2 bases and J by 6 bases, with 7 bases between. The CDR3 DNA reads TGTGCCAGCAGCTTAACCGGGAAGACCCAGTACTTC. This gives the protein CASSLTGKTQYF.

J is TRBJ1-2 and V is TRBV6-5; a possible D gene is TRBD1 (5 bases). CDR1 and CDR2 (germline): MNHEY, SVGAGI. CDR3 length: 16 amino acids. V shed 4 bases and J shed 2 bases, with 17 bases lying between them. This CDR3 is CASSSTAGGANYGYTF. CDR3 in DNA: TGTGCCAGCAGTTCCACCGCGGGAGGGGCCAACTATGGCTACACCTTC.

This clone came up a few times. The V call is TRBV28, the J call TRBJ2-5, with 8 bases that match TRBD1. The CDR3 loop spans 14 amino acids. With V trimmed by 6 bases and J by 4 bases, 7 bases remained unmatched. CDR1 and CDR2 (germline): MDHEN, SYDVKM. CDR3 region: CASRQGGWGETQYF. CDR3 in DNA: TGTGCCAGCAGACAGGGGGGTTGGGGAGAGACCCAGTACTTC.

The rearrangement joins TRBV28 to TRBJ2-4, with a weak D call TRBD1 (5 bases). Trimming took 5 bases from V and 0 from J, leaving 11 bases between them. This CDR3 has 15 residues. Germline V CDR1 and CDR2: MDHEN, SYDVKM. The DNA for the CDR3 is TGTGCCAGCAGTCCAGGGCCCCTAGCCAAAAACATTCAGTACTTC. Its translation is CASSPGPLAKNIQYF.